The 10 T cell receptor beta chains in this list originate from one sample, sequenced in a study of blood T cell repertoires in COVID-19. TCRdb keeps only in-frame clones here, not all; method: immunoSEQ multiplex PCR. The sample shows about 170,000 clones, less than 85% of them seen only once. Sequenced material: peripheral blood. The receptors come from an elderly woman with acute or convalescent COVID-19.

This clone showed up just a few times. In DNA form, the CDR3 reads TGTGCCAGCAGATCTTGGAGCGCAGGGATGGAAAATGAGCAGTTCTTC. As protein: CASRSWSAGMENEQFF. The chain uses TRBV28 and TRBJ2-1; tentative D call: TRBD1 (5 bases). The germline V gene has CDR1 MDHEN and CDR2 SYDVKM. The CDR3 spans 16 residues. The V and J ends lost 6 bases and 7 bases respectively, with 22 bases between them.

This clone occurred once. The rearrangement links TRBV28 to TRBJ1-1; D is perhaps TRBD1 (6 bases). The V end lost 6 bases, the J end lost 4 bases, and 15 bases lay between the germline ends. There are 14 residues in the CDR3. CDR1 is MDHEN, CDR2 SYDVKM, per germline. CDR3: CASRVQGWATEAFF. CDR3 nucleotide sequence: TGTGCCAGCAGGGTACAGGGATGGGCCACTGAAGCTTTCTTT.

The chain joins TRBV6-1 to TRBJ1-1, with D hard to call. The CDR3 is 14 residues long. V gave up 2 bases and J gave up 0 bases, with 7 bases separating them. Germline V gene sequence: CDR1 MNHNS, CDR2 SASEGT. CDR3 bases: TGTGCCAGCAGTGAACACAGCCTGAACACTGAAGCTTTCTTT. This translates into CASSEHSLNTEAFF.

This clone appeared once. This sequence joins TRBV7-2 and TRBJ1-6, with TRBD1 matching over 9 bases. The CDR3 is 15 amino acids. Germline trimming cut 5 bases from V and 8 bases from J; bases unmatched to any gene: 7. From germline, CDR1 is SGHTA and CDR2 FQGNSA. CDR3 residues: CASSTRTGVHSPLHF. DNA for the CDR3: TGTGCCAGCAGCACACGGACAGGGGTGCATTCACCCCTCCACTTT.

This chain links TRBV7-9 with TRBJ2-7; the D is unclear. Germline V gene sequence: CDR1 SEHNR, CDR2 FQNEAQ (reference sequence). CDR3 length: 11 residues. Deletions cut 5 bases from V and 9 bases from J, with 11 bases between. In nucleotides, the CDR3 is TGTGCCAGCAGCCTTGAGGAAGGGCAGTACTTC. It is translated as CASSLEEGQYF.

The rearrangement links TRBV19 to TRBJ1-2; D is undetermined. The V gene lost 10 bases and the J gene lost 8 bases, with 17 bases spanning the gap. The CDR3 extends over 12 amino acids. Germline assignment: CDR1 LNHDA and CDR2 SQIVND (reference sequence). The CDR3 DNA reads TGTGCCACACAAGAGCAGGCGATGGGCTACACCTTC. Translated: CATQEQAMGYTF.

This sequence joins TRBV28 and TRBJ1-1; a weak D match, TRBD1 (5 bases). The length of the CDR3 is 13 residues. V shed 7 bases and J shed 4 bases, with 13 bases lying between them. CDR1 and CDR2 (germline): MDHEN, SYDVKM. The CDR3 loop is CASTTQGSTEAFF. In DNA form, the CDR3 reads TGTGCCAGCACGACCCAGGGTAGCACTGAAGCTTTCTTT.

This clone has at least ten counts. CDR3 amino acids: CASSVSGQANQPQHF. The CDR3 nucleotides read TGTGCCAGCAGCGTCTCGGGACAGGCAAATCAGCCCCAGCATTTT. This chain links TRBV9 with TRBJ1-5; 8 nucleotides agree with TRBD1. The V segment lost 2 bases and the J segment 4 bases; nucleotides outside the gene matches: 5. Germline V gene lookup returns CDR1 SGDLS and CDR2 YYNGEE. This CDR3 region has 15 residues. Drawing the rest from reference TRBV9 and TRBJ1-5, the complete variable domain is DSGVTQTPKHLITATGQRVTLRCSPRSGDLSVYWYQQSLDQGLQFLIQYYNGEERAKGNILERFSAQQFPDLHSELNLSSLELGDSALYFCASSVSGQANQPQHFGDGTRLSIL.

CDR3 in amino acids: CASSRPAGEYNNEQFF. CDR3 coding DNA: TGTGCCAGCAGTCGACCAGCGGGAGAGTATAACAATGAGCAGTTCTTC. The chain uses TRBV6-2 or TRBV6-3 and TRBJ2-1; 8 bases agree with TRBD2. This CDR3 has 16 residues. V lost 5 bases to trimming and J lost 5 bases; unmatched junction nucleotides: 11. CDR1 MNHEY and CDR2 SVGEGT come from the germline V gene.

The chain has TRBV5-4 and TRBJ2-3; 10 positions match TRBD1. Germline loops: CDR1 SGHNT, CDR2 YYREEE (reference sequence). J lost 1 base, V lost 5 bases, and 7 bases had no gene match. This CDR3 region has 16 residues. The CDR3 DNA is TGTGCCAGCAGTCAGACAGGGGGCGCAGGCACAGATACGCAGTATTTT. Amino acids: CASSQTGGAGTDTQYF.